The next 9 T cell receptor beta chains were all read from a single sample in a study of PD-L1 blockade in urothelial cancer. Clones were sequenced by immunoSEQ multiplex PCR, and TCRdb holds only the in-frame ones, with some missing. The repertoire holds 50,000 or so clones, with roughly 87% as singletons. Sequences were derived from PBMCs, sampled around atezolizumab (anti-PD-L1) treatment. The receptors were sampled from a man between 65 and 85 years old with urothelial cancer.

The V gene is TRBV30, the J gene TRBJ1-3; possibly TRBD1 for D (6 bases). CDR3 length: 14 amino acids. Between the trimmed V and J ends, which lost 2 bases and 7 bases, there was a span of 15 bases. From germline, CDR1 is GTSNPN and CDR2 SVGIG (reference sequence). DNA for the CDR3: TGTGCCTGGAGTCCTGGGGGCTCGCGGAACACCATATATTTT. Protein: CAWSPGGSRNTIYF.

The chain combines TRBV4-2 with TRBJ2-5; 14 bases line up with TRBD2. V trimming: 4 bases; J trimming: 3 bases; junction bases outside the gene matches: 7. The CDR3 is 17 amino acids. Germline assignment: CDR1 LGHNA and CDR2 YNFKEQ. In DNA, the CDR3 is TGTGCCAGCAGCCCGGGACTAGCGGGAGCTGAAGAAGAGACCCAGTACTTC. It codes for CASSPGLAGAEEETQYF.

V usage is TRBV7-8 and J usage is TRBJ2-7, with 9 bases fitting TRBD2. Germline CDR1 SGHVS, CDR2 FQNEAQ. Trimming removed 5 bases from V and 2 bases from J; junction bases left unmatched: 7. The CDR3 consists of 15 residues. CDR3 region: CASSPEASGTYEQYF. The CDR3 DNA follows: TGTGCCAGCAGCCCAGAGGCTAGCGGGACCTACGAGCAGTACTTC.

The chain has TRBV5-1 and TRBJ2-7, with 9 bases aligning to TRBD1. The CDR3 is 13 residues long. Germline CDR1 is SGHRS and CDR2 is YFSETQ. Losses at the gene ends were 3 bases for V and 7 bases for J; bases not matched to a gene: 5. In DNA form, the CDR3 reads TGCGCCAGCAGCTGGTCGACAGGGGGTGAGCAGTACTTC. Translation: CASSWSTGGEQYF.

V is TRBV10-3 and J is TRBJ1-2; D remains unclear. The CDR3 has 14 amino acids. The germline V gene has CDR1 ENHRY and CDR2 SYGVKD. V dropped 3 bases and J dropped 0 bases, with 8 bases sitting between them. The DNA of the CDR3 is TGTGCCATCAGTGACCTAACAGCTAACTATGGCTACACCTTC. It translates to CAISDLTANYGYTF.

This clone was seen only once. The V gene is TRBV27, the J gene TRBJ1-5; TRBD1 matches at 8 bases. This CDR3 has 14 residues. J lost 2 bases, V lost 6 bases, and 3 bases had no gene match. Germline values: CDR1 MNHEY, CDR2 SMNVEV (reference sequence). The CDR3 nucleotides read TGTGCCAGCAGGCCGACAGGGGGCAATCAGCCCCAGCATTTT. This gives the protein CASRPTGGNQPQHF.

On this clone: Its ends do not fully match the called genes, so a read error is possible. The V and J genes are TRBV30 and TRBJ1-4; no definite D call. The germline CDR1 and CDR2 sequences are GTSNPN and SVGIG (reference sequence). This CDR3 comprises 11 residues. The CDR3: CAWSPKEKLFF. The CDR3 nucleotides are TGTGCCTGGAGTCCTAAGGAAAAACTGTTTTTT.

This sequence joins TRBV9 and TRBJ2-1; TRBD2 agrees at 9 bases. The CDR3 has 15 amino acids. Germline loops: CDR1 SGDLS, CDR2 YYNGEE. V lost 3 bases and J lost 7; bases outside the gene matches: 8. Here the CDR3 reads CASSGRAGGRNEQFF. In DNA, the CDR3 is TGTGCCAGCAGCGGTAGAGCGGGAGGTCGAAATGAGCAGTTCTTC.

Note on this clone: Other nucleotide sequences from this sample produce the same CDR3. The chain recombines TRBV5-1 with TRBJ2-7; 9 nucleotides align to TRBD1. J was trimmed by 2 bases and V by 1 base; bases with no gene match: 4. The length of the CDR3 is 15 residues. From germline, CDR1 is SGHRS and CDR2 YFSETQ. For the CDR3, the DNA is TGCGCCAGCAGCTTGCAGGGACAGGGAACCTACGAGCAGTACTTC. The encoded protein is CASSLQGQGTYEQYF. The full variable domain, its missing parts supplied by reference TRBV5-1 and TRBJ2-7, is KAGVTQTPRYLIKTRGQQVTLSCSPISGHRSVSWYQQTPGQGLQFLFEYFSETQRNKGNFPGRFSGRQFSNSRSEMNVSTLELGDSALYLCASSLQGQGTYEQYFGPGTRLTVT.